This T cell receptor beta chain was profiled in a study of long-term antiretroviral therapy in people with HIV. Researchers report immunoSEQ v3.0 was run at survey level. Assay used: immunoSEQ multiplex PCR; TCRdb lists only in-frame clones, some missing. The sample has 20,000 to 30,000 clones; about 79% are singletons. Germline assignment: CDR1 MGHRA and CDR2 YSYEKL. This CDR3 is built from 20 residues. V shed 2 bases, J shed 6 bases, and the junction held 21 bases outside the gene matches. This chain uses TRBV4-1 with TRBJ1-1; TRBD1 matches at 10 bases. The TCR was taken from a man aged 50 or older with HIV. The sequencing used unsorted PBMCs, collected 3 years after starting antiretroviral therapy. The DNA of the CDR3 is TGCGCCAGCAGCCAAAAAGGGGGAACCGGGACAGGGGCCCTATTTTCTGAAGCTTTCTTT. This translates into CASSQKGGTGTGALFSEAFF.